Listed below are T cell receptor beta chains from one sample, sequenced in a study of monozygotic twins with inflammatory bowel disease. TCRdb re-called the 5' RACE reads and shows each CDR3 protein once, DNA omitted. The repertoire table contains some 400,000 distinct CDR3 sequences. Sequenced input: blood. Every receptor here comes from a human donor with ulcerative colitis or Crohn's disease, or a healthy co-twin of an affected twin (not recorded which). Each CDR3 is given with its conserved first and last residue. Fields, in order: J gene, V gene, CDR3 protein.

TRBJ2-5	TRBV7-9	CASSLAVDGTQYF
TRBJ2-5	TRBV29-1	CSIRQGETQYF
TRBJ2-1	TRBV6-2/TRBV6-3	CASSSPGRGGEQFF
TRBJ2-3	TRBV5-6	CASSVISGRSDTQYF
TRBJ2-1	TRBV27	CASRSGPGENNEQFF
TRBJ2-1	TRBV6-1	CASSPSGTNNEQFF
TRBJ2-3	TRBV30	CAWSRENTDTQYF
TRBJ2-4	TRBV20-1	CSASGGQGEGGAKNIQYF
TRBJ2-7	TRBV11-1	CASSGQITGYEQYF
TRBJ1-3	TRBV7-9	CASSLTDGNTIYF
TRBJ2-7	TRBV6-5	CASSYSRRGPYEQYF
TRBJ2-3	TRBV12-3/TRBV12-4	CASSPPLDTQYF
TRBJ1-2	TRBV5-6	CASSFRRKYGYTF
TRBJ2-7	TRBV18	CASSQLKTVGIVDEQYF
TRBJ2-5	TRBV12-3/TRBV12-4	CASSLRASGETQYF
TRBJ1-1	TRBV5-1	CASSLEGGRTEAFF
TRBJ2-1	TRBV7-3	CASKQDESYNEQFF
TRBJ1-2	TRBV12-3/TRBV12-4	CASSLTGTGRDGYTF
TRBJ2-7	TRBV24-1	CATSGSGIPHEQYF
TRBJ2-1	TRBV3-1	CASSHRQGGNEQFF
TRBJ2-3	TRBV18	CASSSGQKGLFTDTQYF
TRBJ2-1	TRBV6-1	CASSELRNEQFF
TRBJ2-1	TRBV5-1	CASSWEGGNEQFF
TRBJ1-6	TRBV7-9	CASSQRTGTTLHF
TRBJ2-2	TRBV12-3/TRBV12-4	CASSLGTAYTGELFF
TRBJ2-7	TRBV7-9	CASSLDYGGRDEQYF
TRBJ2-2	TRBV7-3	CASSFGTDTGELFF
TRBJ2-1	TRBV27	CASSTRSGLSYNEQFF
TRBJ2-2	TRBV29-1	CTIRGGGQGSSGELFF
TRBJ1-2	TRBV13	CASSLESSYGYTF